The source of this T cell receptor (beta chain) is a study of cytomegalovirus exposure and HLA in healthy donors. Study-level background: Prior work identified around 120 million unique TCR beta sequences in some 180 million T cells.

Findings and caveats of the study: Some V segments, including TRBV6-2 and TRBV6-3, were excluded as indistinguishable. What a later analysis reportedly showed was that an Asian-associated ancestry cluster had fewer N-insertions than the approximately 700-donor mean.

The V end was cut by 3 bases, the J end by 1 base, with 7 bases between. Per germline, CDR1 MNHEY and CDR2 SVGAGI. The CDR3 has 15 residues. Regarding this clone: As yet, its antigen is unknown.

PCR employed 60 Vbeta and 13 Jbeta primers. Repertoires were generated with immunoSEQ multiplex PCR, while TCRdb's copy carries only in-frame clones and drops some. Of some 70,000 clones in the sample, around 77% were seen once. Material for sequencing was PBMCs. This chain links TRBV6-5 with TRBJ2-6; the D is unclear. The clonotype originates from a man in his forties or fifties in good health and CMV-seronegative. This CDR3 reads CASSYLSSGANVLTF. DNA of the CDR3: TGTGCCAGCAGTTATCTAAGTTCTGGGGCCAACGTCCTGACTTTC.